The clone carrying this TCR beta chain was seen a few times. These data are taken from a study of blood T cell repertoires in COVID-19. Study as a whole: The origin of the acute and convalescent COVID-19 samples was the United States, Italy and Spain. PBMCs, B-cell-depleted T cells, or T cells were the source of the cDNA or gDNA that made up the material.

Trimming removed 4 bases at V and 0 bases at J, with 12 bases between. In germline, CDR1 is MDHEN, CDR2 SYDVKM. CDR3 length: 15 residues. As originally analysed: Estimation of nucleated cell counts was performed using reference gene primer amplification. The repertoire was sequenced with immunoSEQ multiplex PCR; TCRdb's copy has only in-frame clones and lacks some. V and J calls and clone size come straight from that table; D and trimming were deduced from the DNA. In the table there are 100,000 to 150,000 clones, approximately 80% of which are singletons. Input material: peripheral blood. The source of this sequence is a human donor in a cohort sampled during active COVID-19. V gene TRBV28 combines with J gene TRBJ1-1; a weak D match, TRBD1 (6 bases). The CDR3 region is CASSSPGTLNTEAFF. DNA for the CDR3: TGTGCCAGCAGTTCCCCCGGGACACTGAACACTGAAGCTTTCTTT. The full variable domain, with the rest looked up from reference TRBV28 and TRBJ1-1, is DVKVTQSSRYLVKRTGEKVFLECVQDMDHENMFWYRQDPGLGLRLIYFSYDVKMKEKGDIPEGYSVSREKKERFSLILESASTNQTSMYLCASSSPGTLNTEAFFGQGTRLTVV.